What follows is one T cell receptor (beta chain) and its context. It lacks a known antigen. Nothing much larger sits one base from this clone, and base qualities are not available. This sample stems from a study of cytomegalovirus exposure and HLA in healthy donors (dated by TCRdb to 2017 to 2019). Regarding the research as a whole: According to an earlier analysis of a few hundred of the donors, 150 million to 200 million T cells yielded over 100 million unique TCR beta sequences and less than 300 Gb of sequence data. An early release that covered fewer than 750 HLA-typed donors contained about 300 gigabases of sequencing data and around 80 million unique TCR sequences. The genetic ancestry cluster associated with self-reported Caucasian donors included about four fifths of the 398 genotyped donors. The study aimed to test whether signatures of past pathogen exposure could be identified by cataloging public T cell receptors. The study profiled the T cell repertoires of hundreds of subjects by immunosequencing and related them to cytomegalovirus serostatus. A separate validation cohort of about 110 different subjects was used in addition to the 666-subject first cohort. To predict cytomegalovirus infection status, the study combined high-throughput TCR immunosequencing, statistical association of individual TCRs with disease status, and machine learning. A later analysis re-analyzed previously published TCR beta repertoires from hundreds of donors and added high-resolution HLA genotyping to study TCR occurrence patterns. Rather than using new phenotypic data, the later analysis identified candidate immune exposures from TCR beta sequences and from how often those sequences occurred across donors. An earlier analysis of 587 of the donors used high-throughput TCR beta sequencing to judge whether each TCR beta V gene segment behaved as functional or pseudogenic. Donor age, sex, ethnicity and CMV serostatus were compiled together with the repertoire data. Genome-wide SNP genotypes for about three fifths of the 666 donors were used in a later genetic analysis, which treated that subset as a discovery cohort. All discovery cohort repertoires had been generated using a single sequencing platform. HLA typing included class I and class II loci at four-digit resolution. The number of donors typed differed by locus, with roughly 629-640 for A, B, C, DRB1 and DQB1, around 500 for DQA1, about 610 for DPA1, and roughly 450 for DPB1. Because of strong linkage in the cohort, roughly 5 DR-DQ haplotypes were treated as single units for association and clustering. Among about 390 genotyped donors of the cohort, an average of about 240,000 unique TCR beta nucleotide sequences were sequenced per donor, roughly a sixth of them non-productive. General findings and caveats noted by the study authors: In a later analysis, HLA-associated TCR beta chains showed more clonal expansion and lower generation probabilities than non-associated chains that were equally common. The cohort was sequenced for TCR beta chains only, and without alpha or paired-chain data the features that could be detected were limited. Compared with the roughly 700-donor mean, donors in an Asian-associated ancestry cluster had fewer N-insertions in productive TCRs, according to a later genetic analysis. Most TCR sequences were seen in very few donors, while some public TCRs were found in many individuals. It was suggested by the authors that the approach could potentially be generalized to other disease states and immunological phenotypes. A later analysis reported that several top co-occurrence clusters appeared linked to parvovirus B19, influenza, CMV and Epstein-Barr virus. The only immune exposure information available for the cohort was CMV serostatus. The study listed over 150 TCR beta chains as associated with cytomegalovirus. The earlier analysis of some 540 of the donors excluded approximately 17 rarely observed V segments, including chromosome 9 orphons, because counts were too low. In a later genetic analysis, a missense DCLRE1C variant was associated with V-gene and J-gene trimming of TCR beta chains, and the association was replicated in an independent cohort. Roughly uniform sequencing depth across donors was assumed in presence/absence analyses, although this assumption may not hold. According to a later analysis, TCR association rates differed among HLA loci, with DRB1 alleles showing the most associated TCRs and HLA-C alleles showing the fewest. In vitro tests confirmed that a few of the cytomegalovirus-associated TCR beta chains recognize cytomegalovirus antigens. In a later analysis, most CMV-associated TCR beta chains were found to appear HLA-restricted, with HLA associations seemingly driven largely by CMV exposure. An earlier analysis of approximately 590 of the donors showed that most TCR beta V segments appeared in productive rearrangements either about 90% or about 30% of the time, which broadly matched IMGT annotations. Correlated functional status among segregating V segments might be attributable to linkage disequilibrium, but an unknown experimental factor could not be ruled out. Specific HLA alleles were associated with 15,000 to 20,000 TCR beta sequences at a false discovery rate of 0.05 in a later analysis. Assigning TCR associations to individual alleles was difficult when HLA alleles, especially DR and DQ, strongly co-occurred. A further reported finding was that TCR beta sequences accurately predicted the HLA-A and HLA-B alleles for most subjects in the first cohort. Because HLA typing was missing for some donors at each locus, association tests included only the typed subset. A group of highly shared sequence variants was considered likely to be a technical artifact of the sequencing pipeline. The classifier was reported to diagnose cytomegalovirus status with high specificity and sensitivity in both the original cohort and the validation cohort.

Libraries were made using the immunoSEQ multiplex PCR assay. For the multiplex PCR, a mixture combining 60 forward primers for TCR Vbeta segments and 13 reverse primers for TCR Jbeta segments was used. The CDR3 region of rearranged TCR beta genes was amplified from genomic DNA by a multiplex PCR assay. Amplified TCR beta libraries were sequenced as 87-base-pair reads on the Illumina HiSeq System. As for how the authors treated the data: A later analysis tallied 75 million to 95 million unique TCR beta chains across the 550 to 850 repertoires, and around 12 million of those chains were shared by two or more donors. A nearest-neighbor algorithm error-corrected the raw reads and collapsed the reads into unique sequences, merging closely related sequences to remove PCR and sequencing errors. To assign V, D and J gene segments, CDR3 sequences were aligned to IMGT reference sequences. For a sequence to be retained, a match of at least six nucleotides to both a V gene segment and a J gene segment was required. Rearrangements were classified as productive when the CDR3 lacked stop codons and remained in frame with V and J, and all other rearrangements were classified as non-productive. Following IMGT convention, CDR3 was defined as the stretch from the second conserved V-encoded cysteine to the conserved J-encoded phenylalanine. The earlier analysis of some 580 of the donors excluded any sequence lacking an unambiguous match to a single V gene segment. An earlier analysis of about 600 of the donors called V segments functional above 56.7% productive rearrangements and segregating when the between-donor standard deviation exceeded 5%. To diagnose cytomegalovirus status from the catalog of TCR beta chain sequences, a statistical classification framework was built. A later analysis assigned V and J genes by comparing TCR nucleotide sequences with IMGT/GENE-DB human TR gene sequences. Using the TCRdist pipeline, a later analysis assigned CDR3 sequences along with most-parsimonious VDJ recombination scenarios. A later analysis defined each TCR beta chain by its CDR3 amino acid sequence plus V-gene family, and excluded reads lacking a unique V-gene family. To address suspected cross-contamination and a sequencing artifact, a later analysis removed 592 highly shared, low-generation-probability nucleotide sequences. In a later analysis, a clonal expansion index was calculated for each public chain from normalized within-repertoire ranks of inferred template counts. A later analysis computed generation probabilities with a VDJ recombination model fitted to out-of-frame rearrangements, and checked the results against IGoR. A later analysis scored TCR-TCR, TCR-HLA and TCR-CMV co-occurrence with hypergeometric tests, applying a repertoire-size bias correction to TCR pairs. False discovery rates were estimated in a later analysis by permuting HLA or CMV assignments 20 times. A later analysis grouped co-occurring TCRs with DBSCAN, adding TCRdist sequence similarity when clustering within HLA-allele-positive subsets. Repertoires with fewer than 30,000 or more than 120,000 public chains, plus five repertoires with anomalous nucleotide sharing, were excluded from co-occurrence clustering. The table was pulled from immuneACCESS by TCRdb, which kept in-frame rearrangements only. Such tables lose some clones; where checked, under half of the loss comes from unresolved V genes, and the rest has no known cause. V, J and clone size reflect that table, while D and trimming were determined from the DNA. Across this sample there are under 70,000 clones, with about three quarters seen only once. The top ten clones comprise more than 2.5% of the sample.

The cohort comprised 666 healthy bone marrow donors. At the time of sampling, all cohort members were nominally healthy, though unrecorded immune exposures were likely present. The donor tested CMV seronegative, placing the donor among the 350 to 400 seronegative members of the cohort. A peripheral blood sample was collected from each donor, and TCR beta sequencing was performed on peripheral blood mononuclear cells. The Qiagen DNeasy Blood Extraction Kit was used to extract genomic DNA from the blood cell samples. The origin of this receptor is a female donor in good health and CMV-seronegative. Sequenced input: PBMCs.

The CDR3 here reads CASSPIQGIAYEQYF. The DNA sequence is given as TGTGCCAGCAGCCCTATCCAGGGGATCGCCTACGAGCAGTACTTC. Recombination linked TRBV6-5 to TRBJ2-7; tentative D gene TRBD1, with 6 bases matching. CDR1 and CDR2 are drawn from the germline V gene: MNHEY, SVGAGI. The trim is 6 bases for V and 2 bases for J, with a gap of 17 bases between the germline ends. Including the terminal cysteine and phenylalanine, the CDR3 comprises 15 residues. Just CDR3 DNA is preserved here, 45 bases in frame from base 1.